This T cell receptor beta chain was found in a study of blood T cell repertoires in COVID-19. Across the study: Sample material is recorded as cDNA or gDNA derived from T cells, B-cell-depleted T cells, or PBMCs.

Source study methods: Amplification of reference gene primers provided the estimated nucleated cell counts. Generated by immunoSEQ multiplex PCR, the TCRdb table keeps only in-frame clones and is missing some. That table supplies the V and J calls and clone size; D and trimming were determined from the DNA. The data show 200,000 or so clones, 65% to 85% seen once. The TCR sequence derives from a man in his 60s with active or convalescent COVID-19. Sequenced input: peripheral blood.

Here the CDR3 DNA reads TGTGCCAGCAGTGAGATTAGCGGGAAAAAAGAGACCCAGTACTTC. Translating gives CASSEISGKKETQYF. The chain combines TRBV28 with TRBJ2-5; 8 nucleotides match TRBD2. This CDR3 has 15 residues. CDR1 MDHEN and CDR2 SYDVKM come from the germline V gene. The ends lost 5 bases at V and 3 bases at J; junction bases unmatched: 8.